This entry lists 4 T cell receptor beta chains sequenced from one sample in a study of T cells in narcolepsy. Profiled with immunoSEQ multiplex PCR; TCRdb holds only in-frame clones, not every one. The profile shows 25,000 to 35,000 clones, about four fifths of them singletons. Sequenced input: memory (CD45RA-) CD4+ T cells from blood. The receptors here all came from a human donor in good health.

V usage is TRBV12-5 and J usage is TRBJ1-1, with D possibly matching TRBD1 (5 bases). Germline V gene lookup returns CDR1 LGHNT and CDR2 FRNRAP. V was pared by 6 bases and J by 3 bases, with 14 bases between. This CDR3 is 14 amino acids long. As DNA, the CDR3 is TGTGCTAGTGGGCCAGGGCTTGTGGACACTGAAGCTTTCTTT. It yields the protein CASGPGLVDTEAFF.

V usage is TRBV2 and J usage is TRBJ1-2; D unresolved. V lost 3 bases and J 6 bases, leaving 11 bases between the germline ends. Germline V CDR1 and CDR2: SNHLY, FYNNEI. There are 13 residues in the CDR3. The CDR3 reads CASSDRVVDGYTF. In DNA, the CDR3 is TGTGCCAGCAGTGACCGGGTCGTAGATGGCTACACCTTC. Based on the CDR3 plus reference TRBV2 and TRBJ1-2, the full variable domain is EPEVTQTPSHQVTQMGQEVILRCVPISNHLYFYWYRQILGQKVEFLVSFYNNEISEKSEIFDDQFSVERPDGSNFTLKIRSTKLEDSAMYFCASSDRVVDGYTFGSGTRLTVV.

In DNA form, the CDR3 reads TGTGCCAAATTAACAGGGGCTCTTGCCTACGAGCAGTACTTC. It translates to CAKLTGALAYEQYF. The V gene is TRBV11-3, the J gene TRBJ2-7; 7 nucleotides align to TRBD1. The CDR3 length is 14 residues. The V gene's germline CDR1 is SGHNT and CDR2 YENEEA. J was trimmed by 2 bases and V by 10 bases; bases with no gene match: 11.

The V gene is TRBV15, the J gene TRBJ1-3; 8 bases fit TRBD1. V gave up 5 bases and J gave up 8 bases; unmatched junction bases: 8. CDR3 size: 14 residues. The germline CDR1 and CDR2 sequences are LNHNV and YYDKDF (reference sequence). DNA for the CDR3: TGTGCCACCAGCCCAGGGGGCGCGATAGACACCATATATTTT. Translated, it gives CATSPGGAIDTIYF.